This T cell receptor beta chain was retrieved from a study of cytomegalovirus exposure and HLA in healthy donors. Study-level background: Later, an analysis reported that the 95 to 150 validation repertoires had used the same platform as the approximately 690 first-cohort repertoires.

Assay: immunoSEQ multiplex PCR; the TCRdb copy retains only in-frame clones and omits some. The table shows tens of thousands of clones, with 70% to 90% occurring only once. V lost 0 bases to trimming and J lost 4 bases, with 16 bases between them. The germline CDR1 and CDR2 sequences are SGHRS and YFSETQ. The CDR3 is 16 amino acids. The clonotype originates from a young woman in good health and CMV-seropositive. The sequencing input was PBMCs. The rearrangement joins TRBV5-1 to TRBJ1-2; D remains ambiguous. The CDR3 coding sequence is TGCGCCAGCAGCTTGGACATCACGGGTAGTATCTATGGCTACACCTTC. The encoded protein is CASSLDITGSIYGYTF. The full variable domain, completed using reference TRBV5-1 and TRBJ1-2, is KAGVTQTPRYLIKTRGQQVTLSCSPISGHRSVSWYQQTPGQGLQFLFEYFSETQRNKGNFPGRFSGRQFSNSRSEMNVSTLELGDSALYLCASSLDITGSIYGYTFGSGTRLTVV.